This TCR beta chain was found in a study of T cell responses to AZD1222 COVID-19 vaccine. The data were produced by immunoSEQ multiplex PCR, yet TCRdb's version contains in-frame clones alone and is incomplete. The repertoire consists of about 140,000 clones, with almost 90% occurring once and the leading ten covering roughly 3%. The CDR3 has 15 residues. Trimming left V 2 bases short and J 7 bases short, with 15 bases between. Germline V gives CDR1 LNHDA, CDR2 SQIVND (reference sequence). This clone was seen only a few times. What it binds is not known. Notes on the study in general: Among spike-specific TCRs, nearly half reportedly target unmutated variant regions. At baseline, seropositivity was found in only 5 to 7 AZD1222 recipients. White British people made up most donors, females outnumbered males, and clonal diversity was possibly underestimated.

This sequence was found in an adult in good health. Sequences were derived from peripheral blood, sampled on day 0 of AZD1222 vaccination. The chain is built from TRBV19 and TRBJ1-3; D ambiguous. The CDR3 sequence: CASSISLGVVNTIYF. For the CDR3, the DNA is TGTGCCAGTAGTATAAGCCTTGGGGTCGTGAACACCATATATTTT. The full variable domain, completed using reference TRBV19 and TRBJ1-3, is DGGITQSPKYLFRKEGQNVTLSCEQNLNHDAMYWYRQDPGQGLRLIYYSQIVNDFQKGDIAEGYSVSREKKESFPLTVTSAQKNPTAFYLCASSISLGVVNTIYFGEGSWLTVV.